This record looks at one T cell receptor (beta chain) sequence and its context. This entry belongs to a study of cytomegalovirus exposure and HLA in healthy donors. CDR3 length: 15 residues. Per the germline V gene, CDR1 is SGHAT and CDR2 is FQNNGV. The V end was cut by 5 bases, the J end by 1 base, with 15 bases between. Use of 60 Vbeta and 13 Jbeta primers characterized the PCR. Repertoires were generated with immunoSEQ multiplex PCR, while TCRdb's copy carries only in-frame clones and drops some. Here the sample spans 150,000 to 200,000 clones, about four fifths being singletons. V and J are TRBV11-2 and TRBJ2-7, with a tentative D call TRBD2 (6 bases). This TCR was sampled from a female donor in good health and CMV-seronegative. Sequenced material: PBMCs. CDR3 DNA sequence: TGTGCCAGCAGCCACGTAGCTGGAGGGTCCTACGAGCAGTACTTC. It yields the protein CASSHVAGGSYEQYF. Using reference TRBV11-2 and TRBJ2-7 for the parts outside the CDR3, the full variable domain is EAGVAQSPRYKIIEKRQSVAFWCNPISGHATLYWYQQILGQGPKLLIQFQNNGVVDDSQLPKDRFSAERLKGVDSTLKIQPAKLEDSAVYLCASSHVAGGSYEQYFGPGTRLTVT.